This T cell receptor (beta chain) was sequenced during a study of T cell repertoires in cytomegalovirus infection (dated 2019 in TCRdb). With respect to the entire study: Donor HLA type was relevant to the analysis, as public TCR beta signatures indicated carriage of CMV infection together with the matching HLA type. Paper-wide results and their limitations: The ex vivo response was dominated by HLA-C-restricted CMV-specific TCR beta clonotypes, which also provided the single most frequent clonotype in two of eight donors. In both this cohort and an independent roughly 400-donor cohort, the cumulative frequency of public TCR beta family members distinguished carriers of CMV infection plus the relevant HLA type.

V ends up 5 bases short and J 5 bases short, with an unmatched junction base count of 3. CDR1 and CDR2 (SGDLS, YYNGEE) derive from the germline V gene. Inclusive of the bounding cysteine and phenylalanine, the CDR3 is 13 residues long. Only the CDR3 part of the read is kept: 39 bases, read in frame from the first base. TCRdb lists the instrument as Illumina HiSeq 1500. TCRdb reanalyzed the raw reads on its own, using fastp at Q25 for trimming and MiXCR for clone calling, and kept in-frame beta chains. Each entry merges the rows of one CDR3 protein and shows their most common DNA and genes. A total of approximately 500,000 distinct CDR3 sequences appear in this sample, 11% of them only once. About a tenth of the sample belongs to the ten largest clones. This clonotype was seen at least ten times. Its antigen is still unknown. No per-base quality is available; no much larger clone lies one base away.

The chain was built from TRBV9 and TRBJ2-2, with TRBD2 identical over 7 junction bases. The receptor's source is a human donor in good health (CMV status not recorded). Some clones in this sample may be carry-over from other donors' samples. Sequenced material: PBMCs. The CDR3 region reads CASRGGETGELFF. The DNA is as follows: TGTGCCAGCAGGGGAGGGGAAACCGGGGAGCTGTTTTTT.